The sequence of this T cell receptor (beta chain) was determined in a study of cytomegalovirus exposure and HLA in healthy donors. The V end lost 5 bases, the J end lost 1 base, and 8 bases lay between the germline ends. CDR3 length: 13 amino acids. Germline V CDR1 and CDR2: SGHTA, FQGTGA. At sampling all donors were nominally healthy, likely with unrecorded immune exposures. Of note for this clone: Its antigen is still unknown.

Amplification used 60 Vbeta primers and 13 Jbeta primers. TCRdb keeps only in-frame clones here, not all; method: immunoSEQ multiplex PCR. The sample lists 85,000 to 100,000 clones, about 76% occurring once. Regarding the study as a whole: Most sequenced TCRs were rare (though some public TCRs occurred in many donors). A few V segments could not be told apart, such as TRBV6-2 and TRBV6-3, and were left out. Later analysis showed TCR association rates varying by HLA locus, highest for DRB1 and lowest for HLA-C.

The source of this sequence is a woman between 40 and 50 years old in good health and CMV-seronegative. Sequencing was performed on PBMCs. This chain joins TRBV7-3 and TRBJ1-1, with TRBD1 as a possible D gene (5 bases). DNA of the CDR3: TGTGCCAGCAGCGGAAGGGGGAACACTGAAGCTTTCTTT. It translates to CASSGRGNTEAFF.